Described below is a single TCR beta chain sequence and its context. The data derive from a study of T cells expressing NK-cell markers. As for the study in general: In the group of eight sequenced donors, seven were HCMV-seropositive and one was seronegative.

Researchers built TCR beta cDNA using 5'RACE template switching with UMIs. TCRdb re-analyzed the 5' RACE reads; it lists each CDR3 protein once, without DNA. The repertoire table contains roughly 350,000 distinct CDR3 sequences. The CDR3 is 15 residues long. CDR1 MNHEY and CDR2 SMNVEV come from the germline V gene (reference sequence). The chain recombines TRBV27 with TRBJ2-7. What was sequenced was blood T cells: a sorted CD56 or NKG2C T cell subset, CD4+ or CD8+ T cells, or bulk PBMC T cells (not recorded which). This TCR derives from a man aged 18-69 years in good health. This chain's CDR3 is CASSSGTFSIHEQYF.